This entry features one T cell receptor (beta chain) sequence. This entry comes from a study of blood T cell repertoires in COVID-19. The CDR3 runs 14 residues. Germline trimming cut 1 base from V and 2 bases from J; bases unmatched to any gene: 4. From germline, CDR1 is GTSNPN and CDR2 SVGIG (reference sequence). The repertoire was sequenced with immunoSEQ multiplex PCR; TCRdb's copy has only in-frame clones and lacks some. The sample consists of approximately 100,000 clones, around 85% of them appearing once. The source of this sequence is a woman of 80 years or more with active or convalescent COVID-19. The chain joins TRBV30 to TRBJ2-7; 8 positions match TRBD1. The sequencing input was peripheral blood. CDR3 in DNA: TGTGCCTGGAGTGGCAGGGGGCTCACCTACGAGCAGTACTTC. Residues: CAWSGRGLTYEQYF. Together with reference TRBV30 and TRBJ2-7, the CDR3 gives the full variable domain: SQTIHQWPATLVQPVGSPLSLECTVEGTSNPNLYWYRQAAGRGLQLLFYSVGIGQISSEVPQNLSASRPQDRQFILSSKKLLLSDSGFYLCAWSGRGLTYEQYFGPGTRLTVT.